These T cell receptor beta chains were read from a single sample in a study of T cells after yellow fever vaccination. TCRdb reprocessed the 5' RACE reads with MiXCR, giving one entry per CDR3 protein. The sample has a few hundred thousand distinct CDR3 sequences; around 3.6% are singletons. The sample in question was PBMCs, obtained on the day of the yellow fever booster vaccination. All receptors derive from a man aged 18 to 29 who received the YFV17D yellow fever vaccine. Both conserved end residues are part of each CDR3. Clone size appears in some rows only: once, few, many, or a class for an expanded clone.

v_call	clone_size	j_call	cdr3_aa
TRBV19	.	TRBJ2-3	CASSITSGRLDTQYF
TRBV7-8	.	TRBJ2-3	CASSSHRDPSTDTQYF
TRBV10-2	many	TRBJ2-7	CASSEAGTEYSYEQYF
TRBV10-3	.	TRBJ2-1	CAISEPGAGDNEQFF
TRBV6-1	.	TRBJ1-5	CASRATGINQPQHF
TRBV2	.	TRBJ2-5	CASQATREGTGGETQYF
TRBV5-1	many	TRBJ2-1	CASSSKRGGLYNEQFF
TRBV12-3/TRBV12-4	many	TRBJ2-7	CASRTAGGSYEQYF
TRBV11-2	many	TRBJ2-1	CASSLEGTSGAYNEQFF
TRBV7-2	many	TRBJ1-2	CASGETWEGAGSYTF
TRBV5-1	few	TRBJ1-6	CASSLAGVGSPLHF
TRBV5-1	many	TRBJ2-7	CASSFSSGSYEQYF
TRBV12-5	few	TRBJ2-5	CASAPRALKETQYF
TRBV25-1	few	TRBJ2-5	CASSPGKTQYF
TRBV7-9	many	TRBJ1-5	CASSSGDQPQHF
TRBV5-4	many	TRBJ2-3	CASSLVFTDTQYF
TRBV5-6	many	TRBJ2-6	CASSRGQYWTNVLTF
TRBV6-1	few	TRBJ1-5	CASTRDYGQPQHF
TRBV6-5	many	TRBJ1-2	CASSLQGTGGYTF
TRBV3-1	many	TRBJ1-1	CASSQGLERMNTEAFF
TRBV6-2/TRBV6-3	.	TRBJ1-2	CASRQGNYGYTF
TRBV5-5	.	TRBJ2-7	CASSFRGYEQYF
TRBV29-1	few	TRBJ2-3	CSVARTLPHTSTDTQYF
TRBV11-2	many	TRBJ2-5	CASRGIGTEQETQYF
TRBV5-4	.	TRBJ1-1	CASSLFRAEAFF
TRBV6-5	many	TRBJ2-6	CASSGDLLGAGANVLTF
TRBV11-2	many	TRBJ1-2	CASSLDQGNGGYTF
TRBV6-5	few	TRBJ2-5	CASSYSGYETQYF
TRBV7-3	many	TRBJ2-3	CASTGPGGTQYF
TRBV7-6	many	TRBJ2-5	CASSTTRGETQYF
TRBV20-1	few	TRBJ1-5	CSAFAGGTGGFDQPQHF
TRBV5-1	.	TRBJ1-1	CASSLYGSNTEVFF
TRBV7-2	many	TRBJ2-1	CASSSSGVAGRQFF
TRBV10-1	many	TRBJ2-3	CASSERPDPQSDTQYF
TRBV7-2	many	TRBJ1-6	CASSLDKGTGTYNSPLHF
TRBV4-1	.	TRBJ2-1	CASSQVGGGSLEQFF
TRBV29-1	few	TRBJ1-2	CSGFGRGGSNYGYTF
TRBV5-4	few	TRBJ1-1	CASTPGLNTEAFF
TRBV29-1	.	TRBJ1-1	CCGWFGGTEAFF
TRBV20-1	many	TRBJ2-1	CSARAGQEALRNEQFF
TRBV24-1	few	TRBJ2-1	CATSDLQRGTYNEQFF
TRBV6-2/TRBV6-3	many	TRBJ1-2	CASRTTAGQLSNYGYTF
TRBV5-1	many	TRBJ1-6	CASSQDSRASESPLHF
TRBV21-1	.	TRBJ1-1	CASSTDTEAFF
TRBV18	.	TRBJ1-1	CASSPAVNTEAFF
TRBV25-1	.	TRBJ2-1	CASSRSGAIIYNEQFF
TRBV28	few	TRBJ1-2	CASSFPLLGTGYTF
TRBV10-2	many	TRBJ1-5	CASRGPYSNQPQHF
TRBV5-6	few	TRBJ2-5	CASSLPWTSGGRTQYF
TRBV7-2	many	TRBJ1-5	CASSLQSQPQHF
TRBV18	few	TRBJ1-1	CASSPPPPSLNTEAFF
TRBV2	few	TRBJ1-6	CASTPGQGTYNSPLHF
TRBV7-9	many	TRBJ2-1	CASSFQTSGYNEQFF
TRBV5-1	many	TRBJ2-5	CASSQGTAQETQYF
TRBV6-5	few	TRBJ2-6	CASRRDRADYSGANVLTF
TRBV20-1	many	TRBJ2-1	CSARDVRLAGDEQFF
TRBV12-3/TRBV12-4	many	TRBJ2-5	CASSLWSQETQYF